This T cell receptor beta chain was recovered during a study of OX40 agonist ivuxolimab in advanced cancers. Study-wide context: Treatment of patients was with ivuxolimab, an agonistic anti-OX40 (CD134) antibody. Study-level results: At 0.1-3.0 mg/kg, partial responders had clonal expansion among the lowest observed. Certain nonresponders additionally had low normalized T-cell clonal expansion.

In germline, CDR1 is SGHRS, CDR2 YFSETQ. V was trimmed by 0 bases and J by 2 bases, leaving 18 bases between them. This CDR3 is built from 17 residues. TCRdb's table, derived via immunoSEQ multiplex PCR, lists solely in-frame clones and lacks some. The sample holds over 55,000 clones, roughly 90% seen once. With regard to this clone: The antigen is undetermined.

This TCR derives from an adult with an advanced solid tumor such as melanoma, head and neck, liver or kidney cancer. The rearrangement joins TRBV5-1 to TRBJ2-7; tentative D call: TRBD2 (5 bases). Material: CD4+ or CD8+ T cells sorted from blood, obtained in a trial of the OX40 agonist ivuxolimab. CDR3 coding DNA: TGCGCCAGCAGCTTGGACTCCGGACTCCAAACCACCTACGAGCAGTACTTC. This codes for CASSLDSGLQTTYEQYF.